The next 2 T cell receptor beta chains were all read from a single sample in a study of cytomegalovirus exposure and HLA in healthy donors. Primers for the PCR totalled 60 Vbeta and 13 Jbeta. Profiling relied on immunoSEQ multiplex PCR, and the TCRdb table lists in-frame clones only, not all of them. The sample holds about 160,000 clones, approximately 84% seen once. The sample comprised PBMCs. Source of these receptors: a man aged 18 to 29 in good health and CMV-seropositive.

In DNA, the CDR3 is TGTGCCAGCAGCCCCGGGACAGCTGGAAACACCATATATTTT. As protein: CASSPGTAGNTIYF. The rearrangement joins TRBV7-9 to TRBJ1-3, with TRBD1 matching over 7 bases. The V gene end was trimmed by 5 bases and the J gene end by 2 bases; junction bases not matched to a gene: 3. The CDR3 sequence is 14 residues long. CDR1 SEHNR and CDR2 FQNEAQ come from the germline V gene (reference sequence).

The chain couples TRBV7-8 to TRBJ2-5; no clear D gene. V was pared by 0 bases and J by 5 bases, with 7 bases between. The CDR3 runs 13 residues. Germline CDR1 is SGHVS and CDR2 is FQNEAQ. CDR3 residues: CASSLAHLETQYF. The CDR3 DNA is TGTGCCAGCAGCTTAGCACATCTGGAGACCCAGTACTTC.